These 2 T cell receptor beta chains came from one sample sequenced in a study of radiotherapy plus CTLA-4 blockade in lung cancer. Libraries were prepared by immunoSEQ multiplex PCR; TCRdb keeps only in-frame clonotypes and omits some of them. This sample has about 40,000 clones, with approximately 68% found just once. Sequences were derived from peripheral blood, sampled from a patient treated with radiotherapy plus ipilimumab. Every receptor here comes from a human donor with non-small cell lung cancer who had stable disease on radiotherapy plus ipilimumab.

The chain recombines TRBV28 with TRBJ1-1, with D unresolved. The CDR3 extends over 12 amino acids. V shed 7 bases and J shed 4 bases, with 10 bases lying between them. Per germline, CDR1 MDHEN and CDR2 SYDVKM. CDR3 residues: CASISGITEAFF. DNA for the CDR3: TGTGCCAGCATCTCGGGTATCACTGAAGCTTTCTTT.

The J gene is TRBJ1-1, the V gene TRBV10-1; D not certain. The CDR3 extends over 14 amino acids. V was pared by 6 bases and J by 3 bases, with 14 bases between. CDR1 WNHNN and CDR2 SYGVQD come from the germline V gene (reference sequence). The CDR3 DNA follows: TGCGCCAGCAGCTTCGGAGGAACAGACACTGAAGCTTTCTTT. It is translated as CASSFGGTDTEAFF.